Following are 10 T cell receptor beta chains from one sample sequenced in a study of blood T cells in healthy people across ages (dated by TCRdb to 2013 to 2016). Library preparation used 5' RACE. Sequenced on an Illumina HiSeq 2500. A second PCR of about 6 to 11 cycles was run with a J-beta primer mix and a sample-barcoded 5' primer. The public sequencing data were trimmed at Q25 with fastp and processed into clonotypes with MiXCR by TCRdb, which kept only in-frame beta chains. Identical CDR3 protein sequences are pooled into one entry, listed with their most common genes and DNA. The sample yields roughly 800,000 distinct CDR3 sequences; 30% to 45% were counted once. Of the sample, around 13% is held by the ten largest clones. Source material: blood. The receptor set was obtained from a young man in good health.

This clonotype appeared a single time. V is TRBV25-1 and J is TRBJ2-7; 10 positions match TRBD1. The CDR3 spans 14 residues. Losses at the gene ends were 6 bases for V and 6 bases for J; bases not matched to a gene: 8. In germline, CDR1 is MGHDK, CDR2 SYGVNS. The CDR3 loop is CASSTGQGRIEQYF. In DNA form, the CDR3 reads TGTGCCAGCAGCACGGGACAGGGGAGGATCGAGCAGTACTTC.

This clonotype has a handful of counts. The chain is built from TRBV5-1 and TRBJ1-1; D is unclear. Between the trimmed V and J ends, which lost 1 base and 3 bases, there was a span of 10 bases. This CDR3 region has 14 residues. CDR1 is SGHRS and CDR2 is YFSETQ in the germline V gene. The CDR3: CASSLQAADTEAFF. In DNA, the CDR3 is TGCGCCAGCAGCTTGCAGGCGGCCGACACTGAAGCTTTCTTT.

The chain couples TRBV7-2 to TRBJ2-1; D ambiguous. Trimming cost V 1 base and J 2 bases, with 15 bases left between them. The CDR3 sequence is 17 residues long. The germline V gene encodes CDR1 SGHTA and CDR2 FQGNSA. CDR3 bases: TGTGCCAGCAGCTTAGAATATGCGGCAGGACCCTACAATGAGCAGTTCTTC. This translates into CASSLEYAAGPYNEQFF.

V and J are TRBV5-5 and TRBJ1-5; D is unresolved. The germline gives CDR1 SGHKS, CDR2 YYEKEE (reference sequence). The CDR3 is 16 residues long. The V end lost 3 bases, the J end lost 0 bases, and 13 bases lay between the germline ends. The CDR3 spells CASSYTKTVSNQPQHF. The CDR3 DNA reads TGTGCCAGCAGCTACACGAAGACCGTTAGCAATCAGCCCCAGCATTTT.

V usage is TRBV6-1 and J usage is TRBJ2-7; D might be TRBD2 (6 bases). The germline CDR1 and CDR2 sequences are MNHNS and SASEGT. The CDR3 sequence is 14 residues long. Trimming removed 7 bases from V and 1 base from J, with 14 bases in between. CDR3 in DNA: TGTGCCAGCACCTATACGGGGGAGTCCTACGAGCAGTACTTC. This codes for CASTYTGESYEQYF.

This clonotype occurred a few times. CDR3 bases: TGTGCCAGCAACCCGGACAGGACTAATGAAAAACTGTTTTTT. Translated, it gives CASNPDRTNEKLFF. V gene TRBV6-2 or TRBV6-3 combines with J gene TRBJ1-4, with 7 bases identical to TRBD1. Losses at the gene ends were 7 bases for V and 2 bases for J; bases not matched to a gene: 4. This CDR3 is 14 amino acids long. Germline-derived CDR1 and CDR2 are MNHEY and SVGEGT.

This clonotype was found many times. The CDR3 protein is CASGGGLGSGYTF. The CDR3 coding sequence is TGTGCCAGCGGAGGCGGTTTGGGGTCTGGCTACACCTTC. This chain connects TRBV12-3 or TRBV12-4 to TRBJ1-2; D unresolved. V lost 8 bases and J 7 bases, leaving 17 bases between the germline ends. The CDR3 is 13 residues long.

Note on this clonotype: This clone may be a read error of a much larger clone one base away. The chain uses TRBV5-6 and TRBJ2-7; D may be TRBD2 (5 bases). Per the germline V gene, CDR1 is SGHDT and CDR2 is YYEEEE. The CDR3 consists of 14 residues. The CDR3 DNA follows: TGTACCAGCAGCGCAAGCGGCAGCTCCTACGAGCAGTACTTC. It is translated as CTSSASGSSYEQYF. Using reference TRBV5-6 and TRBJ2-7 for the parts outside the CDR3, the full variable domain is DAGVTQSPTHLIKTRGQQVTLRCSPKSGHDTVSWYQQALGQGPQFIFQYYEEEERQRGNFPDRFSGHQFPNYSSELNVNALLLGDSALYLCTSSASGSSYEQYFGPGTRLTVT.

The chain recombines TRBV9 with TRBJ1-2; possible D gene TRBD1, 6 bases. The CDR3 is made up of 15 amino acids. V shed 4 bases and J shed 4 bases, with 17 bases lying between them. The germline CDR1 and CDR2 sequences are SGDLS and YYNGEE. CDR3 nucleotides: TGTGCCAGCAGCCCCTCCGGGGGGCTAGGCTATGGCTACACCTTC. Translated: CASSPSGGLGYGYTF.

The chain is built from TRBV6-5 and TRBJ1-2; TRBD1 agrees at 7 bases. Germline V gene lookup returns CDR1 MNHEY and CDR2 SVGAGI. The CDR3 runs to 13 residues. V shed 6 bases, J shed 4 bases, and the junction held 5 bases outside the gene matches. CDR3 loop: CASRDDRVYGYTF. CDR3 DNA sequence: TGTGCCAGCAGGGATGACAGGGTCTATGGCTACACCTTC.